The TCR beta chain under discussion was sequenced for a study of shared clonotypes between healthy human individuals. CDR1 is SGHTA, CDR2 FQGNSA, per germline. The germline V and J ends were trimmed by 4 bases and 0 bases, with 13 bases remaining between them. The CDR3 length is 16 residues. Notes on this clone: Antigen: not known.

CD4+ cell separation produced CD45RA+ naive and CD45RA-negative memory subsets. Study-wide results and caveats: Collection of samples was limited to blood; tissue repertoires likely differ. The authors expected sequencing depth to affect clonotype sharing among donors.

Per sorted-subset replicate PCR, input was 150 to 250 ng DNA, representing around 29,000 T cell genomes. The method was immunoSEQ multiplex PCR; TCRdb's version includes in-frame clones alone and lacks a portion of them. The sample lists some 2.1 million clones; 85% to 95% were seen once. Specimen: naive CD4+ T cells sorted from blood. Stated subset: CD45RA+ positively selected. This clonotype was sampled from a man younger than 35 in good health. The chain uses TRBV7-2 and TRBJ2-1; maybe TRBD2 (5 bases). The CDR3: CASSSETGSSYNEQFF. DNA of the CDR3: TGTGCCAGCAGCTCAGAGACTGGGAGCTCCTACAATGAGCAGTTCTTC.